This T cell receptor (beta chain) was profiled in a study of blood T cell repertoires in COVID-19. Study background: Acute and convalescent COVID-19 specimens originated in the United States, Italy and Spain. Sources were T cells, B-cell-depleted T cells, or PBMCs; the material itself was cDNA or gDNA.

V was trimmed by 3 bases and J by 11 bases, leaving 26 bases between them. The length of the CDR3 is 17 residues. The germline V gene encodes CDR1 LNHNV and CDR2 YYDKDF (reference sequence). Individuals drawn from around 25 US areas were roughly 18 to 95 years old. Participant-reported clinical history was the basis for cohort assignment. Profiling relied on immunoSEQ multiplex PCR, and the TCRdb table lists in-frame clones only, not all of them. The sample has fewer than 250,000 clones; around 87% are singletons. This rearrangement joins TRBV15 to TRBJ1-5; D gene unclear. The material sequenced was PBMCs or T cells enriched from blood (not recorded which). This receptor was taken from a man aged 25 to 40 in a cohort exposed to, infected with or recovered from COVID-19 (not recorded which). CDR3 sequence reads: CATSSKKRNGPPESQHF. CDR3 DNA sequence: TGTGCCACCAGCAGTAAAAAACGCAACGGTCCTCCGGAGTCCCAGCATTTT.